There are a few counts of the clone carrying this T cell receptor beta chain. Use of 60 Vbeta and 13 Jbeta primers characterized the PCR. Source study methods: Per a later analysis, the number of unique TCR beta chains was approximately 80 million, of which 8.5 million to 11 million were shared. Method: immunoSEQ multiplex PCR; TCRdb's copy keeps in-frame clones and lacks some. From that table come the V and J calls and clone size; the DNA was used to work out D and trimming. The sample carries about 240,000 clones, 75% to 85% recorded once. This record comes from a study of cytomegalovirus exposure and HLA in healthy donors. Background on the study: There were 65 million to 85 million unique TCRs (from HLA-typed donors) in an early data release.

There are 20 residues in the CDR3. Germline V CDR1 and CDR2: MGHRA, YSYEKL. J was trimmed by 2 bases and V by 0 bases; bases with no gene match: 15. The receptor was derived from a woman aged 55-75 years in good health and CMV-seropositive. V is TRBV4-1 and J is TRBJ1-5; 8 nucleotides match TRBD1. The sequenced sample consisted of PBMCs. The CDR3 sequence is CASSQEINGQGRLGNQPQHF. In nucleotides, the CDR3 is TGCGCCAGCAGCCAAGAGATCAACGGACAGGGTAGGTTGGGCAATCAGCCCCAGCATTTT.